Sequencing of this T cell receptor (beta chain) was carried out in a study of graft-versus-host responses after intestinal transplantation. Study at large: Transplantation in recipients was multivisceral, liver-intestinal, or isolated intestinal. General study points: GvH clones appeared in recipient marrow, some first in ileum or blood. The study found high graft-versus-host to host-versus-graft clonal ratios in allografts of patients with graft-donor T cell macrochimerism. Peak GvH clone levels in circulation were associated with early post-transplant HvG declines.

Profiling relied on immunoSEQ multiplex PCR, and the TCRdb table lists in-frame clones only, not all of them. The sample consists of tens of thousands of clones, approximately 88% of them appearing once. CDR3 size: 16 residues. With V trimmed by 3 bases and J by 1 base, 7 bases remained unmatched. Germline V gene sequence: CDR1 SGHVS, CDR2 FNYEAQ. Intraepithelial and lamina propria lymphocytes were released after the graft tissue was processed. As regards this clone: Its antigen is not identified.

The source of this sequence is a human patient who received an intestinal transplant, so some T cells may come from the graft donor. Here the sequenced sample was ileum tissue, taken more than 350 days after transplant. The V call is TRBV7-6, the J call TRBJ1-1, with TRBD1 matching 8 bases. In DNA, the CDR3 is TGTGCCAGCAGCTTCGGCGGACAGGGTTCGAACACTGAAGCTTTCTTT. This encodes CASSFGGQGSNTEAFF.